The 2 T cell receptor beta chains given below trace back to one sample, sequenced in a study of blood T cells in healthy people across ages. A sample-barcoded 5' primer and a J-beta primer mix were used in a second PCR of roughly 7 to 11 cycles. TCRdb reprocessed the 5' RACE reads with MiXCR, giving one entry per CDR3 protein. The sample contains over a million distinct CDR3 sequences, approximately 38% of which appear only once. Source material: blood. The receptors were sampled from a woman aged 18-30 years in good health.

This clonotype was observed a handful of times. V and J are TRBV5-6 and TRBJ2-7, with 10 bases fitting TRBD2. This CDR3 has 16 amino acids. V shed 1 base and J 4 bases; nucleotides not matched to a gene: 8. Looked up from germline, CDR1 is SGHDT and CDR2 is YYEEEE. CDR3 loop: CASSLSSGRARYEQYF. The CDR3 DNA reads TGTGCCAGCAGCTTGAGCAGCGGGAGGGCCCGGTACGAGCAGTACTTC.

The rearrangement links TRBV18 to TRBJ2-3, with 8 bases lining up with TRBD2. The CDR3 contains 16 residues. CDR1 and CDR2 from the germline V gene are KGHSH and LQKENI. V was clipped by 2 bases and J by 2 bases; unmatched bases: 6. The CDR3 is CASSPSLAGLTDTQYF. For the CDR3, the DNA is TGTGCCAGCTCACCAAGCCTAGCGGGCCTCACAGATACGCAGTATTTT.